A single sample is the source of the 6 T cell receptor beta chains below, sequenced in a study of blood T cell repertoires in COVID-19. The assay was immunoSEQ multiplex PCR, and TCRdb's table has in-frame clones only and misses some. In the table there are 70,000 to 90,000 clones, more than 75% of which are singletons. Sequences were obtained from peripheral blood. Receptors originate from a woman aged 80 or over with acute or convalescent COVID-19.

The rearrangement links TRBV11-1 to TRBJ2-7, with unresolved D. Deletions cut 3 bases from V and 6 bases from J, with 12 bases between. Looked up from germline, CDR1 is SGHAT and CDR2 is FQDESV (reference sequence). The CDR3 is 13 residues long. DNA of the CDR3: TGTGCCAGCAGCTTCCGGTCATCAGGCGAGCAGTACTTC. This encodes CASSFRSSGEQYF.

The chain recombines TRBV5-4 with TRBJ2-1; D is possibly TRBD2 (6 bases). CDR3 length equals 17 residues. V lost 4 bases and J lost 0, with 17 bases in between. CDR1 is SGHNT and CDR2 is YYREEE in the germline V gene (reference sequence). The CDR3 bases are TGTGCCAGCAGCCCAGAAGTGGGGGGTAGCTCCTACAATGAGCAGTTCTTC. It translates to CASSPEVGGSSYNEQFF.

The genes are TRBV5-1 and TRBJ2-2; TRBD2 is a possible D gene (5 bases). The CDR3 runs to 12 residues. CDR1 and CDR2 from the germline V gene are SGHRS and YFSETQ. V lost 2 bases to trimming and J lost 6 bases, with 5 bases between them. CDR3 loop: CASSLLAGELFF. Written as DNA, the CDR3 is TGCGCCAGCAGCTTACTAGCCGGGGAGCTGTTTTTT.

The rearrangement uses TRBV5-8 and TRBJ1-1, with 7 bases matching TRBD1. The CDR3 is made up of 15 amino acids. Germline V gene sequence: CDR1 SGHTS, CDR2 YDEGEE. The V and J ends lost 4 bases and 4 bases, in that order; junction bases with no gene match: 10. This CDR3 reads CASSVLGQVVTEAFF. The CDR3 bases are TGTGCCAGCAGCGTTCTCGGACAGGTGGTCACTGAAGCTTTCTTT.

The chain recombines TRBV18 with TRBJ1-3; TRBD1 matches 8 bases. The CDR3 runs to 16 residues. Germline V gives CDR1 KGHSH, CDR2 LQKENI. The V and J ends lost 4 bases and 0 bases, in that order; junction bases with no gene match: 5. The CDR3 loop is CASSRSGGRSGNTIYF. The CDR3 nucleotides read TGTGCCAGCTCACGGTCAGGGGGCCGCTCTGGAAACACCATATATTTT.

This chain joins TRBV5-4 and TRBJ2-5; maybe TRBD1 (6 bases). CDR1 is SGHNT, CDR2 YYREEE, per germline (reference sequence). CDR3 length equals 13 residues. Trimming shortened V by 0 bases and J by 3 bases, and 6 bases separated the two germline ends. The CDR3 coding sequence is TGTGCCAGCAGCTTGGGGGACAAAGAGACCCAGTACTTC. This sequence encodes CASSLGDKETQYF.